This T cell receptor beta chain came from a study of blood T cell repertoires in COVID-19. Study at large: Samples came from the United States, Italy and Spain, spanning acute and convalescent COVID-19. In each case, the material was cDNA or gDNA derived from T cells, B-cell-depleted T cells, or PBMCs.

This clone was counted once. Per the authors' pipeline: Estimation of nucleated cell counts was performed using reference gene primer amplification. Profiled with immunoSEQ multiplex PCR; TCRdb holds only in-frame clones, not every one. That table furnishes V, J and clone size, whereas the DNA furnished D and trimming. In the table there are around 150,000 clones, about 88% of which are singletons. V shed 6 bases, J shed 0 bases, and the junction held 2 bases outside the gene matches. CDR3 length: 15 amino acids. The germline V gene has CDR1 SNHLY and CDR2 FYNNEI. Sequenced input: peripheral blood. The source of this sequence is a woman of 80 years or more with acute or convalescent COVID-19. The chain recombines TRBV2 with TRBJ2-7; the match to TRBD2 covers 13 bases. The CDR3 nucleotides are TGTGCCAGCAGCCGACTAGCGGGAGGCTCCTACGAGCAGTACTTC. Translation gives CASSRLAGGSYEQYF.